This is a list of T cell receptor beta chains from one sample in a study of OX40 agonist ivuxolimab in advanced cancers. Produced via immunoSEQ multiplex PCR; TCRdb's table is partial and in-frame only. This sample has 55,000 to 75,000 clones, with approximately 80% found just once. The starting material was CD4+ or CD8+ T cells sorted from blood, obtained in a trial of the OX40 agonist ivuxolimab. The source of these receptors is an adult with an advanced solid tumor such as melanoma, head and neck, liver or kidney cancer. The CDR3 runs from the conserved cysteine through the conserved F or W. The order of the fields is D gene, V gene, J gene, clone size, CDR3 protein, CDR3 DNA. A D gene is named only where the DNA matches it firmly. The size of a clone is reported for some rows only, either as once, few or many, or as a class for expanded clones.

>.|TRBV15|TRBJ2-4|once
CATERELGLENIQYF
TGTGCCACCGAACGGGAACTGGGTCTGGAAAACATTCAGTACTTC
>TRBD1|TRBV7-2|TRBJ1-5|few
CASSPGTGGQPQHF
TGTGCCAGCAGCCCAGGGACAGGGGGTCAGCCCCAGCATTTT
>TRBD1|TRBV4-2|TRBJ2-5|once
CASSPTPGQEETQYF
TGTGCCAGCAGCCCCACCCCTGGACAGGAAGAGACCCAGTACTTC
>.|TRBV4-3|TRBJ2-6|few
CASSQEGESSGANVLTF
TGCGCCAGCAGCCAAGAGGGTGAGAGCTCTGGGGCCAACGTCCTGACTTTC
>.|TRBV10-1|TRBJ1-5|few
CASSESGNQPQHF
TGCGCCAGCAGTGAGTCGGGGAATCAGCCCCAGCATTTT
>TRBD1|TRBV7-3|TRBJ2-5|.
CASSLGGRAQETQYF
TGTGCCAGCAGTTTAGGGGGCAGGGCCCAAGAGACCCAGTACTTC
>.|TRBV7-8|TRBJ1-1|few
CASSLAPSRTEAFF
TGTGCCAGCAGCTTAGCCCCCTCGAGGACTGAAGCTTTCTTT
>.|TRBV5-4|TRBJ2-5|.
CASSPSVGGYQETQYF
TGTGCCAGCAGCCCATCGGTGGGGGGCTACCAAGAGACCCAGTACTTC
>.|TRBV7-2|TRBJ1-2|once
CASSPLRTVGGYTF
TGTGCCAGCAGCCCTCTACGGACAGTGGGTGGCTACACCTTC
>TRBD2|TRBV28|TRBJ2-1|.
CAKQGVGTSGSQSYNEQFF
TGTGCCAAGCAGGGTGTGGGGACTAGCGGGAGTCAATCCTACAATGAGCAGTTCTTC
>TRBD1|TRBV2|TRBJ2-5|.
CASVGTEKETQYF
TGTGCCAGCGTCGGGACAGAGAAAGAGACCCAGTACTTC
>TRBD2|TRBV9|TRBJ2-1|.
CASSQTSGRSNEQFF
TGTGCCAGCAGCCAAACTAGCGGGAGGTCAAATGAGCAGTTCTTC
>.|TRBV2|TRBJ1-2|.
CASSETPPGRVDGYTF
TGTGCCAGCAGTGAAACCCCCCCCGGGAGGGTTGATGGCTACACCTTC
>.|TRBV28|TRBJ2-7|.
CASGREQYF
TGTGCCAGCGGGCGGGAGCAGTACTTC
>TRBD1|TRBV28|TRBJ1-2|.
CASSRQGRYGYTF
TGTGCCAGCAGCAGACAGGGCCGCTATGGCTACACCTTC
>.|TRBV6-6|TRBJ1-5|.
CASRRTDIVHQPQHF
TGTGCCAGCAGGCGGACAGATATCGTACATCAGCCCCAGCATTTT
>TRBD1|TRBV5-1|TRBJ2-1|.
CASSYGQGLGNEQFF
TGCGCCAGCAGCTACGGACAGGGGCTCGGCAATGAGCAGTTCTTC
>.|TRBV19|TRBJ2-7|once
CASSSSAGWGSYEQYF
TGTGCCAGTAGCAGCTCCGCGGGATGGGGATCCTACGAGCAGTACTTC
>.|TRBV28|TRBJ1-4|.
CASSSFRVREKLFF
TGTGCCAGCAGTTCTTTTCGGGTTCGAGAAAAACTGTTTTTT
>TRBD1|TRBV6-5|TRBJ1-1|.
CASSYSDRLNTEAFF
TGTGCCAGCAGTTACTCGGACAGGCTGAACACTGAAGCTTTCTTT
>.|TRBV7-9|TRBJ1-2|few
CASSVTGNYGYTF
TGTGCCAGCAGCGTGACAGGAAACTATGGCTACACCTTC
>.|TRBV27|TRBJ1-1|.
CASGDLQGIDTEAFF
TGTGCCAGCGGAGACCTCCAGGGGATTGACACTGAAGCTTTCTTT
>.|TRBV5-1|TRBJ2-5|.
CASSLESIQETQYF
TGCGCCAGCAGCTTGGAGTCAATACAAGAGACCCAGTACTTC
>TRBD2|TRBV7-9|TRBJ2-1|.
CASSYSGGPRQFF
TGTGCCAGCAGTTATAGCGGGGGGCCGCGGCAGTTCTTC
>TRBD2|TRBV5-1|TRBJ2-3|.
CASSLAGASGGLSTDTQYF
TGCGCCAGCAGCTTGGCCGGGGCTAGCGGGGGCCTTAGCACAGATACGCAGTATTTT
>.|TRBV2|TRBJ1-1|few
CASRGLGVITEAFF
TGTGCCAGCAGAGGCTTAGGGGTTATCACTGAAGCTTTCTTT
>.|TRBV21-1|TRBJ1-2|.
CASSKSDRGSVYGYTF
TGTGCCAGCAGCAAAAGCGACAGGGGTTCTGTCTATGGCTACACCTTC
>TRBD2|TRBV28|TRBJ2-1|.
CASRGFSGRARRRYNEQFF
TGTGCCAGCAGGGGGTTTAGCGGGAGGGCCCGTAGGCGATACAATGAGCAGTTCTTC
>.|TRBV28|TRBJ1-5|.
CASKRSNQPQHF
TGTGCCAGCAAACGTAGCAATCAGCCCCAGCATTTT
>TRBD2|TRBV7-6|TRBJ2-5|once
CASSLVETSVFQETQYF
TGTGCCAGCAGCTTAGTCGAGACTAGCGTATTCCAAGAGACCCAGTACTTC
>.|TRBV11-2|TRBJ1-2|.
CASSLEPGALHGYTF
TGTGCCAGCAGCTTAGAACCTGGGGCACTACACGGCTACACCTTC
>TRBD1|TRBV5-5|TRBJ2-7|.
CASSRPGTGVNEQYF
TGTGCCAGCAGCCGGCCCGGAACAGGGGTGAACGAGCAGTACTTC
>TRBD1|TRBV27|TRBJ2-7|.
CASRGGSGTGPYEQYF
TGTGCCAGCAGGGGGGGGTCCGGGACAGGGCCCTACGAGCAGTACTTC
>TRBD2|TRBV7-9|TRBJ2-3|.
CASSKGLGVGGRALAQYF
TGTGCCAGCAGTAAAGGCCTTGGCGTCGGCGGGAGGGCCCTCGCGCAGTATTTT
>.|TRBV11-3|TRBJ1-6|.
CASSLSSGLNSPLHF
TGTGCCAGCAGCTTATCCTCGGGTTTGAATTCACCCCTCCACTTT
>.|TRBV5-4|TRBJ1-4|.
CASSPTGLTNEKLFF
TGTGCCAGCAGTCCCACAGGGCTGACCAATGAAAAACTGTTTTTT
>TRBD2|TRBV6-1|TRBJ2-2|once
CASSGLAGVDGELFF
TGTGCCAGCAGTGGACTAGCGGGAGTAGACGGGGAGCTGTTTTTT